This T cell receptor (beta chain) was observed in a study of T cell responses to AZD1222 COVID-19 vaccine. Whole-study results and caveats: Spike-specific TCR breadth and depth were elevated following two AZD1222 doses. Without day 14 samples, only post-peak T cell repertoires were studied. Clonal diversity was possibly underestimated; the donors were predominantly white British and more often female.

The CDR3 runs to 16 residues. J lost 5 bases, V lost 0 bases, and 9 bases had no gene match. From germline, CDR1 is SGHRS and CDR2 YFSETQ. To note about this clone: Its specificity is unknown.

Repertoires were generated with immunoSEQ multiplex PCR, while TCRdb's copy carries only in-frame clones and drops some. The table includes 130,000 to 150,000 clones, about 91% detected once. This TCR was recovered from an adult in good health. The sequenced sample was peripheral blood, obtained on day 0 of AZD1222 vaccination. This chain connects TRBV5-1 to TRBJ1-2; TRBD1 matches 8 bases. The CDR3 here is CASSLGPTGATYGYTF. DNA for the CDR3: TGCGCCAGCAGCTTGGGGCCGACAGGGGCGACATATGGCTACACCTTC.